The T cell receptor beta chain under discussion was sequenced for a study of blood T cell repertoires in COVID-19. Background on the study: Sources were T cells, B-cell-depleted T cells, or PBMCs; the material itself was cDNA or gDNA.

There are 15 residues in the CDR3. Deletions cut 1 base from V and 9 bases from J, with 17 bases between. The germline V gene encodes CDR1 LGHNA and CDR2 YNFKEQ. In the original analysis: The authors estimated nucleated cell counts from reference gene primer amplification. Only in-frame clones appear in the TCRdb table, and some are missing; sequencing was by immunoSEQ multiplex PCR. The V and J calls and clone size are taken from that table; D and trimming were inferred from the DNA. The sample lists roughly 260,000 clones; over 75% were seen once. The specimen sequenced was peripheral blood. The chain has TRBV4-2 and TRBJ2-3; the D gene is possibly TRBD2 (5 bases). This TCR came from a woman aged 40-49 years who had recovered from COVID-19. The CDR3 coding sequence is TGTGCCAGCAGCCAAGCACTAGACGTTGCACGAACGCAGTATTTT. Its translation is CASSQALDVARTQYF.